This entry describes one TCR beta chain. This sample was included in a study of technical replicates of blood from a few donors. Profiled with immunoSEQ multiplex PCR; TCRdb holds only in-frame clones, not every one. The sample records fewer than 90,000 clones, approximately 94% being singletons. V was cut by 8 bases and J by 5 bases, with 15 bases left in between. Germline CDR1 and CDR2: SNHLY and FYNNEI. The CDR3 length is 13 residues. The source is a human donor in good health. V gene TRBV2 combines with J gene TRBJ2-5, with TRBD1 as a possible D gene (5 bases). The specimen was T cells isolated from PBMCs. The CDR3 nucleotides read TGTGCCAGCGCCAATTTCAGGGTTGAGACCCAGTACTTC. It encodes CASANFRVETQYF. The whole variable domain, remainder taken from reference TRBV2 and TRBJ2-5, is EPEVTQTPSHQVTQMGQEVILRCVPISNHLYFYWYRQILGQKVEFLVSFYNNEISEKSEIFDDQFSVERPDGSNFTLKIRSTKLEDSAMYFCASANFRVETQYFGPGTRLLVL.